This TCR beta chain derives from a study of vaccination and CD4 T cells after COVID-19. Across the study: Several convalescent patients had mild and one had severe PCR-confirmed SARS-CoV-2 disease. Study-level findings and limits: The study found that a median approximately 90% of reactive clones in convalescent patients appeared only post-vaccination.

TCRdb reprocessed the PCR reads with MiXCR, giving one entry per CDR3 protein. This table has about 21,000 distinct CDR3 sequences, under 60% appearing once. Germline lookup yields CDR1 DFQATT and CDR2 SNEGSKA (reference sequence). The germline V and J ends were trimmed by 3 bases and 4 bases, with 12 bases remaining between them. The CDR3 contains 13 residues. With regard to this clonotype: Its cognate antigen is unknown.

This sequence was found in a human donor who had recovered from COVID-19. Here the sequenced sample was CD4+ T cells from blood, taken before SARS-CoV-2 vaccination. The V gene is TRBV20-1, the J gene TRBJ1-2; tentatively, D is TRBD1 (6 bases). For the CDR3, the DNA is TGCAGTGCTAGTCTCGTCAGGGGCTATGGCTACACCTTC. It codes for CSASLVRGYGYTF.